This T cell receptor beta chain was found in a study of CD8 T cells in Susac syndrome. An amount of RNA that ranged from roughly 0.45 to 1 ug was reverse transcribed with random hexamers. Across 54 Vbeta and 13 Jbeta, TCR beta CDR3 was amplified with immunoSEQ multiplex PCR. TCRdb used MiXCR to reprocess the immunoSEQ multiplex PCR reads, holding one entry per CDR3 protein. The table includes about 190,000 distinct CDR3 sequences, more than 85% detected once. CD8+ and CD4+ blood T cells underwent TCR beta sequencing. Trimming cost V 1 base and J 1 base, with 8 bases left between them. This CDR3 has 15 amino acids. Per the germline V gene, CDR1 is MDHEN and CDR2 is SYDVKM.

The chain uses TRBV28 and TRBJ1-3; D is unresolved. Material: CD8+ T cells from PBMCs. The receptor comes from a human donor with Susac syndrome. This CDR3 is CASSLSAASGNTIYF. The CDR3, as DNA: TGTGCCAGCAGTTTATCGGCGGCGTCTGGAAACACCATATATTTT.